This TCR beta chain was documented in a study of radiotherapy plus CTLA-4 blockade in lung cancer. With regard to this clone: Its antigen is unknown.

Produced via immunoSEQ multiplex PCR; TCRdb's table is partial and in-frame only. The table shows under 55,000 clones, with 82% occurring only once. Chemo-refractory metastatic non-small-cell lung cancer patients underwent focal radiation alongside CTLA-4 blockade with ipilimumab. Trimming removed 5 bases from V and 7 bases from J; junction bases left unmatched: 11. Per germline, CDR1 PRHDT and CDR2 FYEKMQ (reference sequence). The CDR3 spans 15 residues. Study-wide results and limits: Blood-borne expansion of tumor-derived TCR clones followed radiotherapy plus ipilimumab.

The sequence came from a human donor with non-small cell lung cancer who had stable disease on radiotherapy plus ipilimumab. This sample comprised peripheral blood, obtained from a patient treated with radiotherapy plus ipilimumab. This rearrangement joins TRBV13 to TRBJ2-1, with 7 bases fitting TRBD2. CDR3 DNA sequence: TGTGCCAGCAGCCCACGCGGGAGCGGAGGAAATGAGCAGTTCTTC. The encoded protein is CASSPRGSGGNEQFF. Combining the CDR3 with reference TRBV13 and TRBJ2-1 gives the whole variable domain AAGVIQSPRHLIKEKRETATLKCYPIPRHDTVYWYQQGPGQDPQFLISFYEKMQSDKGSIPDRFSAQQFSDYHSELNMSSLELGDSALYFCASSPRGSGGNEQFFGPGTRLTVL.